In this sample, the clone carrying this T cell receptor beta chain turned up many times. TCRdb fed the 5' RACE reads into MiXCR, producing one record per CDR3 protein. The data contain about 250,000 distinct CDR3 sequences, more than 3.5% of them singletons. This record comes from a study of T cells after yellow fever vaccination. About the study: SMART-Seq v4 Ultra Low Input served to prepare low-cell-number fractions.

The starting material was PBMCs, obtained 15 days after the yellow fever booster vaccination. The source is a man aged 18 to 30 who received the YFV17D yellow fever vaccine.

The CDR3 DNA is TGTGCCAGCAGGCCCACAGGGAAAGAGACCCAGTACTTC. Protein: CASRPTGKETQYF. This rearrangement joins TRBV28 to TRBJ2-5, with D possibly matching TRBD1 (6 bases). Germline CDR1 reads MDHEN; CDR2 reads SYDVKM. The CDR3 runs to 13 residues. The germline V and J ends were trimmed by 6 bases and 3 bases, with 11 bases remaining between them.